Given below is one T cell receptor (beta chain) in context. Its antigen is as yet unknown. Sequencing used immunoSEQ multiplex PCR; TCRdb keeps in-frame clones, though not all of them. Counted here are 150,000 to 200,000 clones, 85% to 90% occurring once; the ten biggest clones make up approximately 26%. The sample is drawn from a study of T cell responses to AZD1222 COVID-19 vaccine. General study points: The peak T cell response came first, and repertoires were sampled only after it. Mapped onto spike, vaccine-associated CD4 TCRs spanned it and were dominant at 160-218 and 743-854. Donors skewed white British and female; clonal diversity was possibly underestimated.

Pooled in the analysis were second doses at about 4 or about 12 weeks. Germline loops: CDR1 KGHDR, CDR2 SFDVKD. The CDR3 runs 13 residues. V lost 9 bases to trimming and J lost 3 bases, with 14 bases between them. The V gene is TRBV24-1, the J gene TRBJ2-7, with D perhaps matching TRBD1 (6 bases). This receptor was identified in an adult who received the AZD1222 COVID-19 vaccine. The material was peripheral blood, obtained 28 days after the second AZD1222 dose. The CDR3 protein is CATGPGQSYEQYF. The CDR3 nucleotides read TGTGCCACCGGACCGGGACAAAGCTACGAGCAGTACTTC.